These 12 T cell receptor beta chains originate from one sample sequenced in a study of cytomegalovirus exposure and HLA in healthy donors. Researchers ran the PCR with 60 Vbeta and 13 Jbeta primers. The repertoire was sequenced with immunoSEQ multiplex PCR; TCRdb's copy has only in-frame clones and lacks some. The sample has some 43,000 clones. The sequencing sample was made of PBMCs. All receptors derive from a woman aged 30 to 39 in good health and CMV-seronegative.

The chain recombines TRBV28 with TRBJ1-2; no clear D gene. Per germline, CDR1 MDHEN and CDR2 SYDVKM. V gave up 7 bases and J gave up 4 bases, with 19 bases separating them. The CDR3 totals 15 residues. DNA of the CDR3: TGTGCCAGCAACCCTCCCCGAGGAGAAGCCTATGGCTACACCTTC. Protein: CASNPPRGEAYGYTF.

The chain links TRBV30 to TRBJ2-5; 11 nucleotides match TRBD2. Germline V CDR1 and CDR2: GTSNPN, SVGIG (reference sequence). The CDR3 is 14 amino acids. Trimming cost V 2 bases and J 3 bases; bases outside gene matches: 2. The DNA of the CDR3 is TGTGCCTGGAGTACGGGACTAGCGGAAGAGACCCAGTACTTC. Its translation is CAWSTGLAEETQYF.

This chain connects TRBV15 to TRBJ1-2; unclear D gene. The V end was cut by 0 bases, the J end by 6 bases, with 8 bases between. The CDR3 extends over 13 amino acids. Looked up from germline, CDR1 is LNHNV and CDR2 is YYDKDF (reference sequence). CDR3 bases: TGTGCCACCAGCAGAGAAGTTGCGAATGGCTACACCTTC. It translates to CATSREVANGYTF.

The CDR3 coding sequence is TGTGCCAGCAGCCGGGGACAGGGGGCCTACGAGCAGTACTTC. It specifies CASSRGQGAYEQYF. The rearrangement joins TRBV7-9 to TRBJ2-7, with 11 nucleotides matching TRBD1. J lost 2 bases, V lost 5 bases, and 2 bases had no gene match. This CDR3 comprises 14 residues. Germline V gene lookup returns CDR1 SEHNR and CDR2 FQNEAQ (reference sequence). Full variable domain (remainder filled in from reference TRBV7-9 and TRBJ2-7): DTGVSQNPRHKITKRGQNVTFRCDPISEHNRLYWYRQTLGQGPEFLTYFQNEAQLEKSRLLSDRFSAERPKGSFSTLEIQRTEQGDSAMYLCASSRGQGAYEQYFGPGTRLTVT.

The gene calls are TRBV6-5 and TRBJ2-1, with TRBD1 matching over 9 bases. Germline V lookup: CDR1 MNHEY, CDR2 SVGAGI. The ends lost 3 bases at V and 12 bases at J; junction bases unmatched: 12. The CDR3 length is 15 residues. CDR3 bases: TGTGCCAGCAGTTATACCGGGACAGGGAACAGTGGGCAGTTCTTC. It translates to CASSYTGTGNSGQFF.

The chain has TRBV5-1 and TRBJ2-2; D may be TRBD1 (5 bases). V lost 5 bases and J 0 bases, leaving 14 bases between the germline ends. Germline V gene data show CDR1 as SGHRS and CDR2 as YFSETQ. The CDR3 sequence is 16 residues long. The CDR3 DNA sequence: TGCGCCAGCAGGCCAGGAGACAGATCGAACACCGGGGAGCTGTTTTTT. This sequence encodes CASRPGDRSNTGELFF. Drawing the rest from reference TRBV5-1 and TRBJ2-2, the complete variable domain is KAGVTQTPRYLIKTRGQQVTLSCSPISGHRSVSWYQQTPGQGLQFLFEYFSETQRNKGNFPGRFSGRQFSNSRSEMNVSTLELGDSALYLCASRPGDRSNTGELFFGEGSRLTVL.

The chain carries TRBV5-1 and TRBJ2-2; no firm D call. Per the germline V gene, CDR1 is SGHRS and CDR2 is YFSETQ. CDR3 length: 14 amino acids. V was pared by 6 bases and J by 5 bases, with 14 bases between. CDR3 in DNA: TGCGCCAGCACCCCAGTGGAGCATACCGGGGAGCTGTTTTTT. Its translation: CASTPVEHTGELFF.

The chain combines TRBV7-2 with TRBJ2-7, with 7 bases aligning to TRBD1. The V gene's germline CDR1 is SGHTA and CDR2 FQGNSA. The CDR3 is 15 amino acids. Unmatched junction bases numbered 4, after V lost 1 base and J lost 1 base. CDR3 loop: CASSLGWTGSYEQYF. The CDR3 coding sequence is TGTGCCAGCAGCTTAGGGTGGACAGGATCCTACGAGCAGTACTTC.

The chain combines TRBV15 with TRBJ1-2; D may be TRBD1 (5 bases). Germline CDR1 LNHNV, CDR2 YYDKDF (reference sequence). The CDR3 totals 15 residues. The V end was cut by 1 base, the J end by 3 bases, with 12 bases between. The CDR3 sequence: CATSRGAGGDYGYTF. CDR3 nucleotide sequence: TGTGCCACCAGCAGAGGGGCTGGAGGGGACTATGGCTACACCTTC.

The chain combines TRBV29-1 with TRBJ2-7, with D unresolved. The germline V gene has CDR1 SQVTM and CDR2 ANQGSEA. V was pared by 7 bases and J by 2 bases, with 9 bases between. The CDR3 is made up of 11 amino acids. The CDR3 DNA reads as TGCAGCGCCGGTTCCCCCTACGAGCAGTACTTC. As protein: CSAGSPYEQYF.

The rearrangement joins TRBV6-1 to TRBJ1-5; 11 bases line up with TRBD1. The V and J ends lost 6 bases and 8 bases, in that order; junction bases with no gene match: 6. CDR1 MNHNS and CDR2 SASEGT come from the germline V gene. The CDR3 contains 14 residues. The CDR3 is CASSGTGGGKPQHF. In nucleotides, the CDR3 is TGTGCCAGCAGCGGGACAGGGGGTGGAAAGCCCCAGCATTTT.

In DNA form, the CDR3 reads TGCGCCAGCAGCCCATTCGGGACCTACGAGCAGTACTTC. Its translation is CASSPFGTYEQYF. The V call is TRBV5-1, the J call TRBJ2-7; tentatively, D is TRBD2 (5 bases). Deletions cut 4 bases from V and 2 bases from J, with 10 bases between. Germline V gene data show CDR1 as SGHRS and CDR2 as YFSETQ. CDR3 length equals 13 residues.